The 14 T cell receptor beta chains reported below all come from one sample, sequenced in a study of T cells in tuberculosis listed by TCRdb under 2018. To prepare the library, the immunoSEQ multiplex PCR assay was applied. The source is immuneACCESS, and TCRdb retained only in-frame sequences with V and J called. Part of the clones is not carried over; for the studies checked, unresolved V genes explain less than half of this, and the remainder is unexplained. The sample has about 30,000 clones on record, roughly 95% of them singletons. Under 9.5% of the sample belongs to the ten largest clones. Sequencing used PBMCs. The receptor set was obtained from a donor aged 10 to 29 with latent tuberculosis or without tuberculosis infection.

V gene TRBV6-1 combines with J gene TRBJ1-4; D possibly corresponds to TRBD1 (5 bases). Germline lookup yields CDR1 MNHNS and CDR2 SASEGT. The V end lost 0 bases, the J end lost 6 bases, and 14 bases lay between the germline ends. This CDR3 comprises 16 residues. CDR3 nucleotide sequence: TGTGCCAGCAGTGAAGCGCCCGCAGGGCCAGATGAAAAACTGTTTTTT. It encodes CASSEAPAGPDEKLFF.

This clone was seen a single time. The chain couples TRBV27 to TRBJ2-6; 7 positions match TRBD1. CDR3 length: 19 residues. The germline CDR1 and CDR2 sequences are MNHEY and SMNVEV (reference sequence). The V segment lost 5 bases and the J segment 0 bases; nucleotides outside the gene matches: 13. In DNA form, the CDR3 reads TGTGCCAGCAGTAGGCGACGGGACAGAAGTTTCTCTGGGGCCAACGTCCTGACTTTC. Translating gives CASSRRRDRSFSGANVLTF.

V is TRBV4-1 and J is TRBJ1-2; D possibly corresponds to TRBD1 (5 bases). The CDR3 has 15 amino acids. Germline V gene sequence: CDR1 MGHRA, CDR2 YSYEKL. V gave up 6 bases and J gave up 1 base, with 15 bases separating them. CDR3 bases: TGCGCCAGCAGTCGATTGTACGGGGGTAACTATGGCTACACCTTC. Encoded protein: CASSRLYGGNYGYTF.

The J gene is TRBJ1-1, the V gene TRBV19; tentatively, D is TRBD1 (6 bases). CDR1 and CDR2 (germline): LNHDA, SQIVND (reference sequence). This CDR3 region has 13 residues. V was cut by 10 bases and J by 0 bases, with 12 bases left in between. The CDR3 region has the DNA TGTGCCACAAGGGGGATAATGAACACTGAAGCTTTCTTT. Translation gives CATRGIMNTEAFF.

The chain uses TRBV6-1 and TRBJ1-2, with 7 bases lining up with TRBD1. Trimming at V came to 0 bases and at J to 3 bases, leaving 4 bases not matched to a gene. This CDR3 contains 15 residues. Germline V gives CDR1 MNHNS, CDR2 SASEGT. CDR3 sequence: CASSEAGTADYGYTF. CDR3 sequence (DNA): TGTGCCAGCAGTGAAGCGGGGACAGCAGACTATGGCTACACCTTC.

This clone has just a few counts. The V call is TRBV7-9, the J call TRBJ2-1; 8 bases agree with TRBD2. The J segment lost 4 bases and the V segment lost 6 bases, leaving 5 bases of the junction unmatched. CDR3 length: 14 residues. Germline CDR1 reads SEHNR; CDR2 reads FQNEAQ (reference sequence). CDR3 DNA: TGTGCCAGCAGGACGGGAGGGCCTTACAATGAGCAGTTCTTC. Its translation is CASRTGGPYNEQFF. Full variable domain (missing parts from reference TRBV7-9 and TRBJ2-1): DTGVSQNPRHKITKRGQNVTFRCDPISEHNRLYWYRQTLGQGPEFLTYFQNEAQLEKSRLLSDRFSAERPKGSFSTLEIQRTEQGDSAMYLCASRTGGPYNEQFFGPGTRLTVL.

The chain couples TRBV6-5 to TRBJ1-2, with 7 bases identical to TRBD1. The CDR3 is 13 amino acids. Per the germline V gene, CDR1 is MNHEY and CDR2 is SVGAGI. V shed 5 bases, J shed 2 bases, and the junction held 2 bases outside the gene matches. CDR3 sequence (DNA): TGTGCCAGCAGTAAGGGACAGAACTATGGCTACACCTTC. This translates into CASSKGQNYGYTF.

The chain combines TRBV5-1 with TRBJ2-1; 8 bases map to TRBD2. J lost 5 bases, V lost 4 bases, and 11 bases had no gene match. The CDR3 spans 16 residues. The germline V gene has CDR1 SGHRS and CDR2 YFSETQ. Written as DNA, the CDR3 is TGCGCCAGCAGCCCCATGGCGGGAGGTCTCAACAATGAGCAGTTCTTC. It codes for CASSPMAGGLNNEQFF.

The chain combines TRBV2 with TRBJ2-7; TRBD1 matches 7 bases. J was trimmed by 5 bases and V by 8 bases; bases with no gene match: 6. Germline values: CDR1 SNHLY, CDR2 FYNNEI. The CDR3 extends over 12 amino acids. CDR3 loop: CASSEGGNEQYF. For the CDR3, the DNA is TGTGCCAGCTCTGAAGGGGGCAACGAGCAGTACTTC.

The chain is built from TRBV19 and TRBJ2-3, with 9 bases matching TRBD2. The ends lost 5 bases at V and 0 bases at J; junction bases unmatched: 6. CDR3 length equals 16 residues. Germline V gene lookup returns CDR1 LNHDA and CDR2 SQIVND (reference sequence). The CDR3 nucleotides are TGTGCCAGTAGTCCGACTAGCGGAGGGAGCACAGATACGCAGTATTTT. It encodes CASSPTSGGSTDTQYF.

V is TRBV5-1 and J is TRBJ2-2; 14 bases agree with TRBD2. After removal of 5 bases from V and 6 bases from J, the junction contained 9 bases not matched to a gene. The CDR3 is 17 residues long. Per the germline V gene, CDR1 is SGHRS and CDR2 is YFSETQ. This chain's CDR3 is CASRVGLAGVLAGELFF. The CDR3 bases are TGCGCCAGCAGAGTGGGACTAGCGGGAGTTTTGGCCGGGGAGCTGTTTTTT.

The V gene is TRBV6-5, the J gene TRBJ2-7; a weak D match, TRBD1 (5 bases). CDR1 and CDR2 from the germline V gene are MNHEY and SVGAGI. This CDR3 has 14 residues. V was cut by 2 bases and J by 2 bases, with 10 bases left in between. CDR3 nucleotides: TGTGCCAGCAGTTACGACAGTCCGCCCTACGAGCAGTACTTC. Amino acid sequence: CASSYDSPPYEQYF.

The chain combines TRBV27 with TRBJ2-2; D uncertain. The CDR3 covers 13 residues. Trimming took 6 bases from V and 6 from J, leaving 11 bases between them. Germline V CDR1 and CDR2: MNHEY, SMNVEV (reference sequence). In DNA form, the CDR3 reads TGTGCCAGCAGACCGCTCACGGCCGGGGAGCTGTTTTTT. Its protein product is CASRPLTAGELFF.

This chain joins TRBV10-3 and TRBJ1-5; D ambiguous. Germline-derived CDR1 and CDR2 are ENHRY and SYGVKD. CDR3 length: 14 residues. V was shortened by 3 bases and J by 3 bases, with 9 bases between the two germline ends. CDR3 sequence (DNA): TGTGCCATCAGTGACCACACACCCAATCAGCCCCAGCATTTT. This encodes CAISDHTPNQPQHF.